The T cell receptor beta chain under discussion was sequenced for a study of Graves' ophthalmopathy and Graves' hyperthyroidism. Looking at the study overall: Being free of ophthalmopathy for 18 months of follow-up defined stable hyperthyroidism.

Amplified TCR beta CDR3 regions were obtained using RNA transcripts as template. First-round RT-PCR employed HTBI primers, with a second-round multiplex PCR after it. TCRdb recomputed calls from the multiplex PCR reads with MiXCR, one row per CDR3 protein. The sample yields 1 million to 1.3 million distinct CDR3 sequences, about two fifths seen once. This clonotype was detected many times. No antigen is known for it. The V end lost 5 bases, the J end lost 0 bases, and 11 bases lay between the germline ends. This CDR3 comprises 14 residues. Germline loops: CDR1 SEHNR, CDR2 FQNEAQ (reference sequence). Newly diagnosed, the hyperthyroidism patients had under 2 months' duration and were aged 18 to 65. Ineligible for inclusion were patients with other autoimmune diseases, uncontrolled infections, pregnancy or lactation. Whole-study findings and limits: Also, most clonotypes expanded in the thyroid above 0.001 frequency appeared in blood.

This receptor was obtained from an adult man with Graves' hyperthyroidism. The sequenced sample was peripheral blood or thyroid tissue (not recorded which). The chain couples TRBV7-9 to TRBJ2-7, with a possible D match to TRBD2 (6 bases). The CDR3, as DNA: TGTGCCAGCAGCGGAGCGGGTCACTCCTACGAGCAGTACTTC. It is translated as CASSGAGHSYEQYF.